The 28 T cell receptor beta chains listed next were all sequenced from one sample in a study of T cells in Graves' hyperthyroidism and ophthalmopathy. The investigators amplified TCR beta CDR3 regions from RNA transcripts. During a first-round RT-PCR of the TCR CDR3, the HTBI primer set was used. TCRdb used MiXCR to reprocess the multiplex PCR reads, holding one entry per CDR3 protein. The data show roughly 700,000 distinct CDR3 sequences, with 17% seen just once and around a sixth held by the top ten. The sequencing input was blood. The receptors derive from a man aged 50-59 years with Graves' hyperthyroidism.

This clonotype was seen a handful of times. J is TRBJ2-6 and V is TRBV30; no clear D. Germline CDR1 GTSNPN, CDR2 SVGIG (reference sequence). The V end was cut by 1 base, the J end by 5 bases, with 15 bases between. The CDR3 sequence is 16 residues long. The CDR3 sequence: CAWSDSGFSWANVLTF. Here the CDR3 DNA reads TGTGCCTGGAGTGATTCGGGCTTCAGCTGGGCCAACGTCCTGACTTTC.

With regard to this clonotype: This may arise from a read error, as a much more abundant clone is one base away. The chain joins TRBV12-3 or TRBV12-4 to TRBJ1-4; D is unresolved. CDR3 length: 15 amino acids. V lost 3 bases, J lost 5 bases, and 13 bases lay in between. CDR3 sequence: CASSFFRGMNEKLFF. CDR3 DNA: TGTGCCAGCAGTTTTTTTAGAGGGATGAATGAAAAACTGTTTTTT.

This clonotype was seen many times. V gene TRBV12-3 or TRBV12-4 combines with J gene TRBJ2-1; D may be TRBD2 (6 bases). The CDR3 extends over 15 amino acids. Trimming removed 7 bases at V and 0 bases at J, with 13 bases between. CDR3 region: CASNPGVNSYNEQFF. The CDR3 region has the DNA TGTGCCAGCAACCCGGGAGTAAACTCCTACAATGAGCAGTTCTTC.

This clonotype was detected many times. The chain combines TRBV2 with TRBJ2-3; no reliable D call. The CDR3 consists of 13 residues. Germline values: CDR1 SNHLY, CDR2 FYNNEI. The V end was cut by 4 bases, the J end by 5 bases, with 10 bases between. CDR3 bases: TGTGCCAGCAGTGTCACGACCATAGATACGCAGTATTTT. Encoded protein: CASSVTTIDTQYF.

This clonotype turned up a few times. The chain couples TRBV24-1 to TRBJ1-5, with TRBD1 matching over 7 bases. Germline V CDR1 and CDR2: KGHDR, SFDVKD. The CDR3 length is 14 residues. The junction had 5 bases not matched to a gene; V was cut back by 3 bases and J by 7 bases. CDR3 protein: CATSDITGAQPQHF. CDR3 DNA: TGTGCCACCAGTGATATAACAGGGGCCCAGCCCCAGCATTTT.

This chain links TRBV19 with TRBJ1-5, with 11 positions matching TRBD1. The length of the CDR3 is 16 residues. The germline V gene has CDR1 LNHDA and CDR2 SQIVND (reference sequence). V lost 8 bases, J lost 3 bases, and 9 bases stayed unmatched. This chain's CDR3 is CASRTMDRGLNQPQHF. The CDR3 DNA sequence: TGTGCCAGTCGAACCATGGACAGGGGGCTCAATCAGCCCCAGCATTTT. Full variable domain (remainder filled in from reference TRBV19 and TRBJ1-5): DGGITQSPKYLFRKEGQNVTLSCEQNLNHDAMYWYRQDPGQGLRLIYYSQIVNDFQKGDIAEGYSVSREKKESFPLTVTSAQKNPTAFYLCASRTMDRGLNQPQHFGDGTRLSIL.

This clonotype appeared many times. This chain joins TRBV5-1 and TRBJ1-6, with D possibly matching TRBD1 (6 bases). Germline CDR1 SGHRS, CDR2 YFSETQ. This CDR3 has 16 amino acids. The germline V and J ends were trimmed by 1 base and 9 bases, with 17 bases remaining between them. CDR3 nucleotides: TGCGCCAGCAGCTTGATGGGGGCGGCCGGAGGTTCACCCCTCCACTTT. Its translation: CASSLMGAAGGSPLHF.

V is TRBV7-3 and J is TRBJ2-2, with 8 bases identical to TRBD1. There are 16 residues in the CDR3. Germline V gene sequence: CDR1 SGHTA, CDR2 FQGTGA. V was clipped by 5 bases and J by 6 bases; unmatched bases: 11. The CDR3 here is CASSLLGQGTPGELFF. The CDR3 nucleotides are TGTGCCAGCAGCCTATTAGGACAGGGAACGCCCGGGGAGCTGTTTTTT.

Details on this clonotype: A much larger clone differs by one base, so this may be a read error. V usage is TRBV6-9 and J usage is TRBJ2-1; 7 bases map to TRBD2. Germline loops: CDR1 MNHGY, CDR2 SVAAGI. The CDR3 totals 13 residues. V shed 4 bases and J 9 bases; nucleotides not matched to a gene: 6. The CDR3 DNA reads as TGTGCCAGCAGTTTTGGCGGGAGAACTGAGCAGTTCTTC. Protein: CASSFGGRTEQFF.

This clonotype occurred many times. The chain uses TRBV11-1 and TRBJ2-1, with unresolved D. V gave up 5 bases and J gave up 9 bases, with 17 bases separating them. Germline CDR1 reads SGHAT; CDR2 reads FQDESV (reference sequence). The CDR3 loop spans 14 amino acids. The CDR3 DNA reads TGTGCCAGCAGCCCCAGGACGGGTGTAATTGAGCAGTTCTTC. This translates into CASSPRTGVIEQFF.

The sample holds many counts of this clonotype. The chain recombines TRBV27 with TRBJ2-2; D is unresolved. This CDR3 is 13 amino acids long. From germline, CDR1 is MNHEY and CDR2 SMNVEV (reference sequence). V was pared by 10 bases and J by 4 bases, with 13 bases between. CDR3 loop: CATSVGITGELFF. CDR3 sequence (DNA): TGTGCCACCTCCGTTGGGATCACCGGGGAGCTGTTTTTT.

This clonotype has a count of ten or more. The V call is TRBV12-3 or TRBV12-4, the J call TRBJ2-1; perhaps TRBD2 as D (6 bases). There are 14 residues in the CDR3. V was clipped by 7 bases and J by 3 bases, with 13 bases between them. CDR3 amino acids: CASKVASVYNEQFF. As DNA, the CDR3 is TGTGCCAGCAAGGTGGCTAGCGTCTACAATGAGCAGTTCTTC.

This clonotype was counted ten times or more. The V call is TRBV20-1, the J call TRBJ2-7, with a weak D call TRBD1 (7 bases). V was shortened by 4 bases and J by 2 bases, with 21 bases between the two germline ends. The germline gives CDR1 DFQATT, CDR2 SNEGSKA (reference sequence). This CDR3 is 16 amino acids long. The DNA for the CDR3 is TGCAGTGCTATACGGGGGACAGTAATCGACCCCTACGAGCAGTACTTC. Its protein is CSAIRGTVIDPYEQYF.

In its sample, this clonotype was seen many times. The gene calls are TRBV28 and TRBJ2-3; D may match TRBD1 or TRBD2 (6 bases each). The CDR3 runs to 17 residues. Germline lookup yields CDR1 MDHEN and CDR2 SYDVKM. V gave up 5 bases and J gave up 2 bases, with 20 bases separating them. CDR3 amino acids: CASSTAGVVADTDTQYF. CDR3 DNA sequence: TGTGCCAGCAGTACCGCAGGGGTGGTAGCGGACACAGATACGCAGTATTTT.

The J gene is TRBJ2-7, the V gene TRBV5-1; no definite D call. The CDR3 runs 15 residues. Trimming took 1 base from V and 5 from J, leaving 16 bases between them. CDR1 and CDR2 from the germline V gene are SGHRS and YFSETQ. CDR3 in amino acids: CASSLSGVRLDEQYF. The DNA of the CDR3 is TGCGCCAGCAGCTTGTCTGGGGTCCGGCTCGACGAGCAGTACTTC.

This clonotype was detected only a few times. This rearrangement joins TRBV29-1 to TRBJ1-2; 7 nucleotides match TRBD1. The V gene end was trimmed by 3 bases and the J gene end by 0 bases; junction bases not matched to a gene: 4. The CDR3 contains 14 residues. Germline-derived CDR1 and CDR2 are SQVTM and ANQGSEA. DNA of the CDR3: TGCAGCGTTGAGTGGCAGGGGGCTAACTATGGCTACACCTTC. It yields the protein CSVEWQGANYGYTF. Drawing the rest from reference TRBV29-1 and TRBJ1-2, the complete variable domain is SAVISQKPSRDICQRGTSLTIQCQVDSQVTMMFWYRQQPGQSLTLIATANQGSEATYESGFVIDKFPISRPNLTFSTLTVSNMSPEDSSIYLCSVEWQGANYGYTFGSGTRLTVV.

The chain carries TRBV6-2 or TRBV6-3 and TRBJ1-5; D unresolved. The CDR3 sequence is 16 residues long. CDR1 MNHEY and CDR2 SVGEGT come from the germline V gene. Trimming took 2 bases from V and 0 from J, leaving 11 bases between them. The CDR3 region has the DNA TGTGCCAGCAGTTACGGGGTGCCCTATAGCAATCAGCCCCAGCATTTT. As protein: CASSYGVPYSNQPQHF.

This clonotype was counted ten times or more. The rearrangement joins TRBV9 to TRBJ1-1; the D gene is possibly TRBD1 (5 bases). This CDR3 has 15 amino acids. The germline gives CDR1 SGDLS, CDR2 YYNGEE. With 4 bases removed from V and 2 bases from J, the gap between germline ends came to 15 bases. CDR3 bases: TGTGCCAGCAGCCCCCGGGGGTTTAGTAACACTGAAGCTTTCTTT. Residues: CASSPRGFSNTEAFF.

This clonotype was counted a few times. CDR3 sequence: CSVISGRYEQFF. CDR3 coding DNA: TGCAGCGTTATTAGCGGGAGATATGAGCAGTTCTTC. The chain recombines TRBV29-1 with TRBJ2-1; 9 bases agree with TRBD2. There are 12 residues in the CDR3. V lost 5 bases, J lost 8 bases, and 4 bases stayed unmatched. Per the germline V gene, CDR1 is SQVTM and CDR2 is ANQGSEA.

This clonotype has ten or more counts. V is TRBV18 and J is TRBJ2-3; 9 nucleotides line up with TRBD2. Germline lookup yields CDR1 KGHSH and CDR2 LQKENI. Germline trimming cut 0 bases from V and 0 bases from J; bases unmatched to any gene: 1. This CDR3 comprises 16 residues. This CDR3 is CASSPPTSGSTDTQYF. CDR3 DNA sequence: TGTGCCAGCTCACCACCGACTAGCGGCAGCACAGATACGCAGTATTTT.

The chain employs TRBV19 and TRBJ1-5; unclear D gene. Germline V gene lookup returns CDR1 LNHDA and CDR2 SQIVND (reference sequence). The CDR3 is 13 amino acids. V lost 5 bases and J 13 bases, leaving 18 bases between the germline ends. DNA of the CDR3: TGTGCCAGTAGTGCCGAAGGGCCCAAAGTTCAGCATTTT. It specifies CASSAEGPKVQHF.

This clonotype was observed at least ten times. This chain links TRBV24-1 with TRBJ2-2, with TRBD1 identical over 9 bases. Looked up from germline, CDR1 is KGHDR and CDR2 is SFDVKD. The CDR3 totals 16 residues. The V segment lost 5 bases and the J segment 0 bases; nucleotides outside the gene matches: 3. CDR3 in DNA: TGTGCCACCAGTGTGAGGGACAGGGCGAACACCGGGGAGCTGTTTTTT. Amino acids: CATSVRDRANTGELFF.

In its sample, this clonotype was seen many times. CDR3 DNA sequence: TGTGCCAGCAGCAAATCGACTACAGATACGCAGTATTTT. Amino acid sequence: CASSKSTTDTQYF. This sequence joins TRBV28 and TRBJ2-3; D gene unclear. From germline, CDR1 is MDHEN and CDR2 SYDVKM. V dropped 6 bases and J dropped 3 bases, with 10 bases sitting between them. This CDR3 is 13 amino acids long.

The sample holds many counts of this clonotype. The chain is built from TRBV12-3 or TRBV12-4 and TRBJ2-7; D might be TRBD1 (6 bases). V lost 3 bases and J 7 bases, leaving 16 bases between the germline ends. This CDR3 has 14 amino acids. The CDR3 DNA follows: TGTGCCAGCAGTTTGGGCAGGGGATTGAGGGAGCAGTACTTC. This sequence encodes CASSLGRGLREQYF.

The table lists this clonotype with many counts. The genes are TRBV2 and TRBJ2-4; D not certain. Germline V gives CDR1 SNHLY, CDR2 FYNNEI. This CDR3 is 14 amino acids long. V dropped 6 bases and J dropped 0 bases, with 9 bases sitting between them. The chain's CDR3 is CASRLELAKNIQYF. DNA for the CDR3: TGTGCCAGCAGATTAGAATTAGCCAAAAACATTCAGTACTTC.

Only a few counts were recorded for this clonotype. The rearrangement links TRBV28 to TRBJ2-3; tentatively, D is TRBD2 (6 bases). Looked up from germline, CDR1 is MDHEN and CDR2 is SYDVKM. CDR3 size: 16 residues. V was cut by 5 bases and J by 2 bases, with 17 bases left in between. The CDR3 spells CASSRPLSGPTDTQYF. DNA for the CDR3: TGTGCCAGCAGTCGCCCTCTTAGCGGACCCACAGATACGCAGTATTTT.

V usage is TRBV6-9 and J usage is TRBJ1-2; unclear D gene. The CDR3 spans 14 residues. The V gene's germline CDR1 is MNHGY and CDR2 SVAAGI. V was pared by 3 bases and J by 4 bases, with 12 bases between. In DNA, the CDR3 is TGTGCCAGCAGTTACGACGGCATTACCTATGGCTACACCTTC. The encoded protein is CASSYDGITYGYTF.

This clonotype was seen ten or more times. The DNA for the CDR3 is TGTGCCAGCAGCTACTATAGACAATACGAGCAGTACTTC. It translates to CASSYYRQYEQYF. The V call is TRBV11-2, the J call TRBJ2-7, with unresolved D. CDR3 size: 13 residues. The V gene's germline CDR1 is SGHAT and CDR2 FQNNGV. V was shortened by 4 bases and J by 4 bases, with 11 bases between the two germline ends.